Listed here are 31 T cell receptor beta chains from one sample, sequenced in a study of blood T cell repertoires in COVID-19. Method: immunoSEQ multiplex PCR; TCRdb's copy keeps in-frame clones and lacks some. The sample has 300,000 to 450,000 clones, about 90% seen once. Material for sequencing was PBMCs or T cells enriched from blood (not recorded which). These receptors came from a woman aged 25 to 39 who had recovered from COVID-19.

The genes are TRBV10-3 and TRBJ1-6, with 8 positions matching TRBD1. The CDR3 length is 14 residues. Per the germline V gene, CDR1 is ENHRY and CDR2 is SYGVKD. Trimming cost V 10 bases and J 6 bases; bases outside gene matches: 8. CDR3 bases: TGTGCCACCCGTCGGACAGGGCTTAATTCACCCCTCCACTTT. It yields the protein CATRRTGLNSPLHF.

The chain joins TRBV2 to TRBJ1-6; D is perhaps TRBD1 (5 bases). Trimming pared 4 bases from V and 9 bases from J, leaving 13 bases between. CDR3 length: 14 amino acids. Per germline, CDR1 SNHLY and CDR2 FYNNEI. CDR3: CASSASAGFSPLHF. The DNA of the CDR3 is TGTGCCAGCAGTGCCTCGGCAGGGTTTTCACCCCTCCACTTT.

This chain links TRBV7-9 with TRBJ1-4; 9 bases are shared with TRBD1. This CDR3 has 15 residues. Germline V lookup: CDR1 SEHNR, CDR2 FQNEAQ (reference sequence). V trimming: 5 bases; J trimming: 6 bases; junction bases outside the gene matches: 7. The CDR3 is CASSSRQGVDEKLFF. The CDR3 nucleotides read TGTGCCAGCAGCAGTCGACAGGGGGTGGATGAAAAACTGTTTTTT. The complete variable domain, with remaining parts taken from reference TRBV7-9 and TRBJ1-4, reads DTGVSQNPRHKITKRGQNVTFRCDPISEHNRLYWYRQTLGQGPEFLTYFQNEAQLEKSRLLSDRFSAERPKGSFSTLEIQRTEQGDSAMYLCASSSRQGVDEKLFFGSGTQLSVL.

J is TRBJ1-5 and V is TRBV18; 7 positions agree with TRBD1. Per the germline V gene, CDR1 is KGHSH and CDR2 is LQKENI. With 1 base clipped from V and 7 bases from J, the junction kept 4 bases outside the gene matches. CDR3 length: 14 amino acids. This chain's CDR3 is CASSPQGAGQPQHF. The CDR3 bases are TGTGCCAGCTCACCACAGGGGGCAGGGCAGCCCCAGCATTTT.

The J gene is TRBJ1-2, the V gene TRBV9, with D perhaps matching TRBD1 (6 bases). The V end lost 4 bases, the J end lost 3 bases, and 16 bases lay between the germline ends. This CDR3 spans 15 amino acids. The germline gives CDR1 SGDLS, CDR2 YYNGEE. Here the CDR3 DNA reads TGTGCCAGCAGCCCCGCCGGGGGGCGGGACTATGGCTACACCTTC. Amino acids: CASSPAGGRDYGYTF.

The chain combines TRBV18 with TRBJ1-3, with a weak D call TRBD1 (6 bases). Germline V gives CDR1 KGHSH, CDR2 LQKENI. The CDR3 spans 16 residues. Trimming shortened V by 1 base and J by 4 bases, and 14 bases separated the two germline ends. The CDR3: CASSPRTELTGNTIYF. The CDR3 region has the DNA TGTGCCAGCTCACCACGGACAGAGCTCACGGGAAACACCATATATTTT.

The rearrangement links TRBV3-1 (or the pseudogene TRBV3-2) to TRBJ2-7, with D unclear. The CDR3 length is 12 residues. The V end lost 4 bases, the J end lost 3 bases, and 7 bases lay between the germline ends. CDR1 LGHDT and CDR2 YNNKEL come from the germline V gene (reference sequence). CDR3 protein: CASSPPNYEQYF. For the CDR3, the DNA is TGTGCCAGCAGCCCGCCTAACTACGAGCAGTACTTC.

V usage is TRBV28 and J usage is TRBJ2-5, with D possibly being TRBD2 (5 bases). V gave up 0 bases and J gave up 7 bases, with 15 bases separating them. Germline values: CDR1 MDHEN, CDR2 SYDVKM. This CDR3 contains 15 residues. DNA of the CDR3: TGTGCCAGCAGTTTATGGGGGAGTGGCGAGGGGACCCAGTACTTC. This encodes CASSLWGSGEGTQYF.

CDR3 sequence reads: CASSWGLNTDTQYF. CDR3 bases: TGTGCCAGCAGTTGGGGACTCAACACAGATACGCAGTATTTT. This chain links TRBV27 with TRBJ2-3; possible D gene TRBD2, 6 bases. Germline V gives CDR1 MNHEY, CDR2 SMNVEV (reference sequence). The CDR3 spans 14 residues. V was shortened by 4 bases and J by 2 bases, with 10 bases between the two germline ends.

This clone is a singleton in its sample. The J gene is TRBJ1-6, the V gene TRBV25-1, with 9 bases fitting TRBD1. V gave up 3 bases and J gave up 6 bases; unmatched junction bases: 6. Germline CDR1 reads MGHDK; CDR2 reads SYGVNS. This CDR3 comprises 16 residues. The CDR3 protein is CASSDIRTGVNSPLHF. The CDR3 coding sequence is TGTGCCAGCAGTGATATACGGACAGGGGTTAATTCACCCCTCCACTTT. The full variable domain, completed using reference TRBV25-1 and TRBJ1-6, is EADIYQTPRYLVIGTGKKITLECSQTMGHDKMYWYQQDPGMELHLIHYSYGVNSTEKGDLSSESTVSRIRTEHFPLTLESARPSHTSQYLCASSDIRTGVNSPLHFGNGTRLTVT.

The chain has TRBV7-6 and TRBJ2-3; D possibly corresponds to TRBD1 (6 bases). The germline CDR1 and CDR2 sequences are SGHVS and FNYEAQ. V lost 1 base and J 1 base, leaving 12 bases between the germline ends. The CDR3 is 16 amino acids. The CDR3 DNA reads as TGTGCCAGCAGCTTAGGGGGGCCATCCCGCACAGATACGCAGTATTTT. As protein: CASSLGGPSRTDTQYF.

The V call is TRBV28, the J call TRBJ1-3, with TRBD1 identical over 7 bases. Germline V gene sequence: CDR1 MDHEN, CDR2 SYDVKM. This CDR3 is 16 amino acids long. J gave up 2 bases and V 3 bases, and 7 bases lay outside the gene matches. This CDR3 is CASSLQQGNAGNTIYF. DNA for the CDR3: TGTGCCAGCAGTTTGCAACAGGGGAATGCTGGAAACACCATATATTTT.

The chain employs TRBV30 and TRBJ1-4; a possible D gene is TRBD1 (6 bases). Trimming took 2 bases from V and 10 from J, leaving 17 bases between them. The CDR3 runs 14 residues. The germline V gene encodes CDR1 GTSNPN and CDR2 SVGIG (reference sequence). The CDR3, as DNA: TGTGCCTGGAGTCGACAGGCAGACGAGGGAAAACTGTTTTTT. This gives the protein CAWSRQADEGKLFF.

This clone was recorded once. The chain recombines TRBV12-5 with TRBJ1-4; 10 nucleotides match TRBD1. Germline V lookup: CDR1 LGHNT, CDR2 FRNRAP. Germline trimming cut 7 bases from V and 8 bases from J; bases unmatched to any gene: 7. The CDR3 covers 14 residues. The CDR3 DNA is TGTGCTAGTGCCCCCGGGACAGGGGACGAAAAACTGTTTTTT. It encodes CASAPGTGDEKLFF.

The chain has TRBV27 and TRBJ2-1; 9 bases are a match to TRBD1. The CDR3 is made up of 14 amino acids. Unmatched junction bases numbered 6, after V lost 5 bases and J lost 7 bases. Germline CDR1 reads MNHEY; CDR2 reads SMNVEV (reference sequence). Here the CDR3 DNA reads TGTGCCAGCAGTCAAAGACAGGGGGGGAATGAGCAGTTCTTC. It is translated as CASSQRQGGNEQFF.

The chain is built from TRBV27 and TRBJ2-5; 9 nucleotides agree with TRBD2. This CDR3 spans 13 amino acids. Trimming cost V 9 bases and J 7 bases; bases outside gene matches: 9. CDR1 and CDR2 (germline): MNHEY, SMNVEV (reference sequence). The CDR3 bases are TGTGCCAGTTCTAGCGGGATTAGAGGGACCCAGTACTTC. This gives the protein CASSSGIRGTQYF.

The chain has TRBV27 and TRBJ2-3, with D unclear. The CDR3 has 12 amino acids. CDR1 and CDR2 from the germline V gene are MNHEY and SMNVEV (reference sequence). V was pared by 6 bases and J by 5 bases, with 9 bases between. CDR3 bases: TGTGCCAGCAGCCTAGTGGGAGATACGCAGTATTTT. Translating gives CASSLVGDTQYF.

The gene calls are TRBV29-1 and TRBJ2-7; a possible D gene is TRBD2 (5 bases). The germline V gene encodes CDR1 SQVTM and CDR2 ANQGSEA. CDR3 length equals 12 residues. V lost 4 bases and J lost 7, with 14 bases in between. The CDR3 region is CSVGGPAREQYF. The CDR3 DNA reads as TGCAGCGTTGGCGGGCCAGCCCGGGAGCAGTACTTC.

The V and J genes are TRBV2 and TRBJ2-5, with 8 bases that match TRBD2. V lost 7 bases, J lost 1 base, and 8 bases stayed unmatched. This CDR3 is built from 15 residues. The V gene's germline CDR1 is SNHLY and CDR2 FYNNEI. DNA of the CDR3: TGTGCCAGCATTGGGACGGGAGGGGTCCAAGAGACCCAGTACTTC. This sequence encodes CASIGTGGVQETQYF.

The V gene is TRBV30, the J gene TRBJ1-5; TRBD1 might be the D (6 bases). The V end was cut by 2 bases, the J end by 2 bases, with 13 bases between. CDR3 length: 15 residues. Germline V lookup: CDR1 GTSNPN, CDR2 SVGIG (reference sequence). The CDR3 loop reads CAWSRTVSGNQPQHF. CDR3 DNA sequence: TGTGCCTGGAGTAGGACAGTTTCGGGCAATCAGCCCCAGCATTTT. The complete variable domain, with remaining parts taken from reference TRBV30 and TRBJ1-5, reads SQTIHQWPATLVQPVGSPLSLECTVEGTSNPNLYWYRQAAGRGLQLLFYSVGIGQISSEVPQNLSASRPQDRQFILSSKKLLLSDSGFYLCAWSRTVSGNQPQHFGDGTRLSIL.

This clone turned up a few times. V is TRBV5-6 and J is TRBJ2-2; 8 positions agree with TRBD1. V lost 3 bases to trimming and J lost 3 bases; unmatched junction nucleotides: 13. CDR1 SGHDT and CDR2 YYEEEE come from the germline V gene. This CDR3 spans 18 amino acids. CDR3 residues: CASSSQTFRQGYTGELFF. The CDR3 nucleotides read TGTGCCAGCAGCTCCCAAACCTTTAGACAGGGGTACACCGGGGAGCTGTTTTTT.

This clone was found a few times. This chain links TRBV5-4 with TRBJ2-1; weak D call: TRBD1 (5 bases). Looked up from germline, CDR1 is SGHNT and CDR2 is YYREEE (reference sequence). The CDR3 totals 14 residues. Trimming left V 4 bases short and J 10 bases short, with 18 bases between. This chain's CDR3 is CASSVPRVPGEQFF. The CDR3, as DNA: TGTGCCAGCAGCGTGCCCAGGGTTCCCGGGGAGCAGTTCTTC.

CDR3 sequence reads: CAWEQGRNQPQHF. The CDR3 DNA follows: TGTGCCTGGGAACAGGGCCGCAATCAGCCCCAGCATTTT. The V and J genes are TRBV30 and TRBJ1-5; maybe TRBD1 (6 bases). The CDR3 contains 13 residues. V was pared by 5 bases and J by 2 bases, with 10 bases between. Germline V gives CDR1 GTSNPN, CDR2 SVGIG (reference sequence). The variable domain in full, with the rest retrieved from reference TRBV30 and TRBJ1-5, is SQTIHQWPATLVQPVGSPLSLECTVEGTSNPNLYWYRQAAGRGLQLLFYSVGIGQISSEVPQNLSASRPQDRQFILSSKKLLLSDSGFYLCAWEQGRNQPQHFGDGTRLSIL.

This sequence joins TRBV9 and TRBJ1-1; D might be TRBD1 (6 bases). Per germline, CDR1 SGDLS and CDR2 YYNGEE. Trimming removed 3 bases from V and 7 bases from J, with 13 bases in between. The CDR3 runs to 13 residues. For the CDR3, the DNA is TGTGCCAGCAGCGGGGTTATGGACAGTGAAGCTTTCTTT. Amino acid sequence: CASSGVMDSEAFF.

The V gene is TRBV25-1, the J gene TRBJ2-7, with D unclear. Trimming removed 4 bases at V and 3 bases at J, with 7 bases between. The germline CDR1 and CDR2 sequences are MGHDK and SYGVNS. The CDR3 runs 12 residues. The CDR3 nucleotides read TGTGCCAGCAGTGGTCATAGCTACGAGCAGTACTTC. Protein sequence: CASSGHSYEQYF.

The chain recombines TRBV5-1 with TRBJ1-1; D may be TRBD1 (5 bases). This CDR3 is built from 16 residues. Germline CDR1 SGHRS, CDR2 YFSETQ. The V and J ends lost 0 bases and 0 bases respectively, with 12 bases between them. CDR3 loop: CASSLEDNVMNTEAFF. The CDR3 region has the DNA TGCGCCAGCAGCTTGGAGGACAACGTCATGAACACTGAAGCTTTCTTT.

V gene TRBV27 combines with J gene TRBJ2-7; D is perhaps TRBD2 (5 bases). The CDR3 is 10 amino acids. CDR1 is MNHEY and CDR2 is SMNVEV in the germline V gene (reference sequence). V lost 2 bases and J lost 12, with 8 bases in between. Here the CDR3 reads CASSLGLGYF. CDR3 sequence (DNA): TGTGCCAGCAGTTTAGGACTGGGGTACTTC.

V is TRBV27 and J is TRBJ2-3; 9 bases are shared with TRBD2. The CDR3 is 15 residues long. Germline trimming cut 4 bases from V and 7 bases from J; bases unmatched to any gene: 9. Germline CDR1 reads MNHEY; CDR2 reads SMNVEV (reference sequence). CDR3 in DNA: TGTGCCAGCAGTTCTTGGCGGGGGGGCCGATATACGCAGTATTTT. Translated, it gives CASSSWRGGRYTQYF.

This chain connects TRBV28 to TRBJ2-7, with unresolved D. With 6 bases removed from V and 3 bases from J, the gap between germline ends came to 15 bases. The CDR3 is made up of 14 amino acids. Germline V gene sequence: CDR1 MDHEN, CDR2 SYDVKM. CDR3 residues: CASRKGLRVYEQYF. In DNA, the CDR3 is TGTGCCAGCAGAAAAGGCCTTCGGGTCTACGAGCAGTACTTC.

The chain couples TRBV4-2 to TRBJ2-3; 9 nucleotides line up with TRBD2. Germline CDR1 reads LGHNA; CDR2 reads YNFKEQ. V gave up 0 bases and J gave up 2 bases; unmatched junction bases: 9. The CDR3 sequence is 18 residues long. CDR3: CASSQENPAGGNTDTQYF. Written as DNA, the CDR3 is TGTGCCAGCAGCCAAGAAAACCCAGCGGGGGGTAACACAGATACGCAGTATTTT.

The V gene is TRBV30, the J gene TRBJ1-6, with D unresolved. The V and J ends lost 0 bases and 9 bases respectively, with 6 bases between them. From germline, CDR1 is GTSNPN and CDR2 SVGIG (reference sequence). This CDR3 has 12 amino acids. DNA of the CDR3: TGTGCCTGGAGTGTACATCCTTCACCCCTCCACTTT. It specifies CAWSVHPSPLHF.